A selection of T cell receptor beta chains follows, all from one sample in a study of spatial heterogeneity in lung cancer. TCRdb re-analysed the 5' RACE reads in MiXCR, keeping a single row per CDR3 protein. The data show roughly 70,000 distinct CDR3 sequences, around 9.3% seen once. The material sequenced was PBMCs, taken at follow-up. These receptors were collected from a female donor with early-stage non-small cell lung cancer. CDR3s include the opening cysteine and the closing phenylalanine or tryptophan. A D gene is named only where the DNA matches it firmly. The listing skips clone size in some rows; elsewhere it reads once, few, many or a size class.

cdr3_aa: CASSLSGVYNEQFF; cdr3_nt: TGTGCCAGCAGCTTAAGCGGGGTCTACAATGAGCAGTTCTTC; v_call: TRBV11-2; j_call: TRBJ2-1; d_call: TRBD2; clone_size: many
cdr3_aa: CASRTGSEGADTQYF; cdr3_nt: TGCGCCAGCAGAACGGGGTCCGAGGGAGCAGATACGCAGTATTTT; v_call: TRBV5-1; j_call: TRBJ2-3; d_call: NA; clone_size: many
cdr3_aa: CASSPGGTEAFF; cdr3_nt: TGTGCCAGCAGCCCAGGGGGCACTGAAGCTTTCTTT; v_call: TRBV13; j_call: TRBJ1-1; d_call: TRBD1; clone_size: many
cdr3_aa: CSVRRSRDANTGELFF; cdr3_nt: TGCAGCGTGCGGCGATCCAGGGATGCTAACACCGGGGAGCTGTTTTTT; v_call: TRBV29-1; j_call: TRBJ2-2; d_call: NA; clone_size: many
cdr3_aa: CSAIRPWGNQPQHF; cdr3_nt: TGCAGTGCTATACGTCCATGGGGTAATCAGCCCCAGCATTTT; v_call: TRBV20-1; j_call: TRBJ1-5; d_call: NA; clone_size: many
cdr3_aa: CASSLSRLNTEAFF; cdr3_nt: TGCGCCAGCAGCTTGTCTCGGCTGAACACTGAAGCTTTCTTT; v_call: TRBV5-1; j_call: TRBJ1-1; d_call: NA; clone_size: many
cdr3_aa: CASSLRLVQGTQYF; cdr3_nt: TGTGCCAGCAGCTTGAGACTCGTCCAAGGGACCCAGTACTTC; v_call: TRBV7-9; j_call: TRBJ2-5; d_call: NA; clone_size: NA
cdr3_aa: CASSPMSGTLNEQFF; cdr3_nt: TGTGCCAGCAGCCCAATGAGCGGGACCCTGAATGAGCAGTTCTTC; v_call: TRBV4-2; j_call: TRBJ2-1; d_call: TRBD2; clone_size: once
cdr3_aa: CASSEGDRRLSYEQYF; cdr3_nt: TGTGCCAGCAGTGAAGGGGACAGGAGACTCTCCTACGAGCAGTACTTC; v_call: TRBV6-1; j_call: TRBJ2-7; d_call: TRBD1; clone_size: many
cdr3_aa: CSASRELKDEQYF; cdr3_nt: TGCAGTGCTAGTAGGGAGTTGAAGGACGAGCAGTACTTC; v_call: TRBV20-1; j_call: TRBJ2-7; d_call: NA; clone_size: few
cdr3_aa: CASSLDEASPIF; cdr3_nt: TGTGCCAGCAGCTTAGATGAGGCGAGTCCGATCTTT; v_call: TRBV7-9; j_call: TRBJ1-1; d_call: NA; clone_size: few
cdr3_aa: CASRRQGSGYTF; cdr3_nt: TGTGCCAGCAGGAGACAGGGGTCTGGCTACACCTTC; v_call: TRBV2; j_call: TRBJ1-2; d_call: TRBD1; clone_size: many
cdr3_aa: CSVEVHSGLFF; cdr3_nt: TGCAGCGTTGAAGTCCATAGCGGACTGTTTTTT; v_call: TRBV29-1; j_call: TRBJ2-2; d_call: NA; clone_size: few
cdr3_aa: CAINDPGTGVAGELFF; cdr3_nt: TGTGCCATCAATGACCCCGGGACAGGGGTCGCCGGGGAGCTGTTTTTT; v_call: TRBV10-3; j_call: TRBJ2-2; d_call: TRBD1; clone_size: many
cdr3_aa: CASFTSQKETQYF; cdr3_nt: TGTGCCAGCTTCACCAGTCAAAAAGAGACCCAGTACTTC; v_call: TRBV18; j_call: TRBJ2-5; d_call: NA; clone_size: many
cdr3_aa: CASSPTRAGANVLTF; cdr3_nt: TGTGCCAGCTCACCCACCCGGGCTGGGGCCAACGTCCTGACTTTC; v_call: TRBV18; j_call: TRBJ2-6; d_call: NA; clone_size: many
cdr3_aa: CASSSTYYEQYF; cdr3_nt: TGTGCCAGCAGTTCGACATACTACGAGCAGTACTTC; v_call: TRBV6-5; j_call: TRBJ2-7; d_call: NA; clone_size: many
cdr3_aa: CASSQAGADTQYF; cdr3_nt: TGCGCCAGCAGCCAAGCAGGGGCAGATACGCAGTATTTT; v_call: TRBV4-1; j_call: TRBJ2-3; d_call: NA; clone_size: few
cdr3_aa: CSARQSGVNIQYF; cdr3_nt: TGCAGTGCTAGGCAAAGCGGTGTAAACATTCAGTACTTC; v_call: TRBV20-1; j_call: TRBJ2-4; d_call: NA; clone_size: NA
cdr3_aa: CATSDANLNEQFF; cdr3_nt: TGTGCCACCAGTGATGCCAACTTGAATGAGCAGTTCTTC; v_call: TRBV24-1; j_call: TRBJ2-1; d_call: NA; clone_size: many
cdr3_aa: CSVALSEYEQYF; cdr3_nt: TGCAGCGTTGCCCTAAGTGAGTACGAGCAGTACTTC; v_call: TRBV29-1; j_call: TRBJ2-7; d_call: NA; clone_size: many
cdr3_aa: CSVPRRSSYNEQFF; cdr3_nt: TGCAGCGTGCCCCGACGTTCTAGTTACAATGAGCAGTTCTTC; v_call: TRBV29-1; j_call: TRBJ2-1; d_call: NA; clone_size: few
cdr3_aa: CASSLGQGDEKLFF; cdr3_nt: TGCGCCAGCAGCTTGGGACAGGGGGATGAAAAACTGTTTTTT; v_call: TRBV5-1; j_call: TRBJ1-4; d_call: TRBD1; clone_size: NA
cdr3_aa: CASCRGGRYEQYF; cdr3_nt: TGTGCCAGCTGCCGGGGCGGGAGGTACGAGCAGTACTTC; v_call: TRBV28; j_call: TRBJ2-7; d_call: TRBD2; clone_size: many
cdr3_aa: CASSLQGANTGELFF; cdr3_nt: TGTGCCAGCAGTCTTCAGGGGGCGAACACCGGGGAGCTGTTTTTT; v_call: TRBV12-3/TRBV12-4; j_call: TRBJ2-2; d_call: TRBD1; clone_size: many
cdr3_aa: CAWRASLGANVLTF; cdr3_nt: TGTGCCTGGAGGGCATCCCTGGGTGCCAACGTCCTGACTTTC; v_call: TRBV30; j_call: TRBJ2-6; d_call: NA; clone_size: many
cdr3_aa: CASSPFGGGSDTQYF; cdr3_nt: TGCGCCAGCAGCCCCTTTGGGGGAGGATCAGATACGCAGTATTTT; v_call: TRBV5-1; j_call: TRBJ2-3; d_call: NA; clone_size: many
cdr3_aa: CASSLGGRSNQPQHF; cdr3_nt: TGTGCCAGCAGCTTAGGGGGCCGGAGCAATCAGCCCCAGCATTTT; v_call: TRBV7-8; j_call: TRBJ1-5; d_call: NA; clone_size: many
cdr3_aa: CASSPGQGERTGELFF; cdr3_nt: TGTGCCAGCAGTCCCGGACAGGGCGAACGCACCGGGGAGCTGTTTTTT; v_call: TRBV6-1; j_call: TRBJ2-2; d_call: TRBD1; clone_size: many
cdr3_aa: CASSQGYRGGGYTF; cdr3_nt: TGTGCCAGCAGCCAAGGGTACAGGGGCGGAGGCTACACCTTC; v_call: TRBV3-1; j_call: TRBJ1-2; d_call: TRBD1; clone_size: many
cdr3_aa: CASSPDRTDTQYF; cdr3_nt: TGTGCCAGCTCACCGGACCGCACAGATACGCAGTATTTT; v_call: TRBV18; j_call: TRBJ2-3; d_call: NA; clone_size: few
cdr3_aa: CASSPQLADGNEQFF; cdr3_nt: TGTGCCAGCAGCCCCCAACTAGCGGATGGAAATGAGCAGTTCTTC; v_call: TRBV7-2; j_call: TRBJ2-1; d_call: TRBD2; clone_size: many
cdr3_aa: CASRKAGTEYNEQFF; cdr3_nt: TGTGCCAGCAGGAAGGCCGGGACGGAGTACAATGAGCAGTTCTTC; v_call: TRBV5-5; j_call: TRBJ2-1; d_call: NA; clone_size: NA
cdr3_aa: CASGFGETQYF; cdr3_nt: TGTGCCAGCGGGTTCGGGGAGACGCAGTATTTT; v_call: TRBV3-1; j_call: TRBJ2-3; d_call: NA; clone_size: NA
cdr3_aa: CASSLREEGYEQYF; cdr3_nt: TGTGCCAGCAGTTTAAGGGAGGAGGGGTACGAGCAGTACTTC; v_call: TRBV27; j_call: TRBJ2-7; d_call: NA; clone_size: NA
cdr3_aa: CASSLEWRMNTEAFF; cdr3_nt: TGCGCCAGCAGCTTGGAATGGCGCATGAACACTGAAGCTTTCTTT; v_call: TRBV5-1; j_call: TRBJ1-1; d_call: NA; clone_size: many